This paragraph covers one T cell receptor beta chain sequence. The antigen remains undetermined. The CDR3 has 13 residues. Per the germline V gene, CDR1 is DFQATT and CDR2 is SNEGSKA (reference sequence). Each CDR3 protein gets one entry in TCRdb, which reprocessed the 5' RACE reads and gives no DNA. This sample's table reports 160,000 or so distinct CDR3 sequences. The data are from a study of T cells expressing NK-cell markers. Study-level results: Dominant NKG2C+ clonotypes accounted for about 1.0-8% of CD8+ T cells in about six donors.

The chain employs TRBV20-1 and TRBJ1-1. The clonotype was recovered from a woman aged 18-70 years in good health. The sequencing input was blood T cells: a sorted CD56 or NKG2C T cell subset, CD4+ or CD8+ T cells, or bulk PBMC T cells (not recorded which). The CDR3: CSAPDLANTEAFF.